The following is a T cell receptor (beta chain) sequence with its context. Germline CDR1 MGHRA, CDR2 YSYEKL. V gave up 4 bases and J gave up 1 base; unmatched junction bases: 13. The CDR3 consists of 18 residues. This specimen comes from a study of beta chain features in type 1 diabetes. The study reverse transcribed the entire isolated RNA, so it sequenced expressed TCRB transcripts. Clones were sequenced by immunoSEQ multiplex PCR, and TCRdb holds only the in-frame ones, with some missing. This table holds some 900,000 clones, roughly 15% found once. This receptor was obtained from a woman aged 18-35 years in good health. Sequenced input: naive CD4+ T cells from blood. The gene calls are TRBV4-1 and TRBJ2-1; 7 nucleotides match TRBD2. In DNA form, the CDR3 reads TGCGCCAGCAGCCGGTCCGAACATATAGCGGGTTCCTACAATGAGCAGTTCTTC. As protein: CASSRSEHIAGSYNEQFF.